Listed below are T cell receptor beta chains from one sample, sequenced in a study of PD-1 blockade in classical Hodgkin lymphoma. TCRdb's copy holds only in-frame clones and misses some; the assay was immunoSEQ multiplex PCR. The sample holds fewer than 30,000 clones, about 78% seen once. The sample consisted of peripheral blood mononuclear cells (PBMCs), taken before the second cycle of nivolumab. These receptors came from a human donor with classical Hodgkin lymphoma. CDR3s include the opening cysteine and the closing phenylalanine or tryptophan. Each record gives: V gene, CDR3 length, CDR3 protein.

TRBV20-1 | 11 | CSARRGYEQYF
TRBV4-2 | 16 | CASSRGEGSYNSPLHF
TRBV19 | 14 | CASSIQWGFGTQYF
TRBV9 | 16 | CASSGTDRPGDSPLHF
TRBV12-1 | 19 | CASSFAVFEGWSSGNTIYF
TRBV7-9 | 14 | CASSVGTENTEAFF
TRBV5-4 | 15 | CASSLDPLGITEAFF
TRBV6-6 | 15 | CASSYPGSASQPQHF
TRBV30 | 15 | CAWSVGGGRVETQYF
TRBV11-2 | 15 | CASSLGVVRQDTQYF
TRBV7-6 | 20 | CASSLALGDRDFYSNQPQHF
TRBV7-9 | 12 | CASSREGETQYF
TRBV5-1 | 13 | CASSFSGGYEQYF
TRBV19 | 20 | CASSKLWTGLVSQVDQPQHF
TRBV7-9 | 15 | CASRQQGATGEKLFF
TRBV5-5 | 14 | CASSLTGEGQPQHF
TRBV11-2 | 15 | CASSQWTAMNTEAFF
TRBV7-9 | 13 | CASSLQVNEKLFF
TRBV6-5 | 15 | CASRYSGTSYNEQFF
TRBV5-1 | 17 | CASSSSVGQDYSYEQYF
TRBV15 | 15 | CATSRGQGIQETQYF
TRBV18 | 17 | CASSPPGSSSGANVLTF
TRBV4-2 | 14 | CASSQGGIFGGYTF
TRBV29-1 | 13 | CSVEGTSDEKLFF
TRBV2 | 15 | CASSERVGGTDTQYF
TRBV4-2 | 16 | CASRTTSGGLTDTQYF
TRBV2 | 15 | CASRAGTGLGQPQHF
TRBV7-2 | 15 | CASSLAVDPNYGYTF
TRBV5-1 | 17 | CASSYTGQGLGADTQYF
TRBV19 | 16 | CASSRPSGGDVVKLFF
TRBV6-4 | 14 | CASSDRTVNTEAFF
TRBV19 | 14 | CASGATGGHQPQHF
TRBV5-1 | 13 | CASSFSGEYGYTF
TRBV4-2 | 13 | CASSLQGAYEQYF
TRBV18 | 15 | CASSRGDGGNSPLHF
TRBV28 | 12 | CASGTPYYEQYF
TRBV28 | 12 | CASRTGEYGYTF
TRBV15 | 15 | CATSILGRGDYGYTF
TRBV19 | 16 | CASHFERGTVTGELFF
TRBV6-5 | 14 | CASSLRGFSYEQYF
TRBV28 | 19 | CASSLRYVGRQSSYNEQFF
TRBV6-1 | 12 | CASSESRDTQYF
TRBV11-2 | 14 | CASSPGNFREKLFF
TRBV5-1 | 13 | CASSLPGLETQYF
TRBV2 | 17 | CASSEEGHYGTNEKLFF
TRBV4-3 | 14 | CASSQETREDTQYF
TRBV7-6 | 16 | CASTPPGTGNTGELFF
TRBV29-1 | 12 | CSETAGEETQYF
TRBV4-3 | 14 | CASSQDSQGQEQYF
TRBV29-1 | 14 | CSVEGGGWSYGYTF
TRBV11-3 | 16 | CASSPWSRPAQETQYF
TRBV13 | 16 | CASSVVGPQGSGAQYF
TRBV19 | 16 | CASSLPRAWGTRGYTF
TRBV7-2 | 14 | CAGSLIWDPDTQYF
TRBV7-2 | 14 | CASSLMYEGTEAFF